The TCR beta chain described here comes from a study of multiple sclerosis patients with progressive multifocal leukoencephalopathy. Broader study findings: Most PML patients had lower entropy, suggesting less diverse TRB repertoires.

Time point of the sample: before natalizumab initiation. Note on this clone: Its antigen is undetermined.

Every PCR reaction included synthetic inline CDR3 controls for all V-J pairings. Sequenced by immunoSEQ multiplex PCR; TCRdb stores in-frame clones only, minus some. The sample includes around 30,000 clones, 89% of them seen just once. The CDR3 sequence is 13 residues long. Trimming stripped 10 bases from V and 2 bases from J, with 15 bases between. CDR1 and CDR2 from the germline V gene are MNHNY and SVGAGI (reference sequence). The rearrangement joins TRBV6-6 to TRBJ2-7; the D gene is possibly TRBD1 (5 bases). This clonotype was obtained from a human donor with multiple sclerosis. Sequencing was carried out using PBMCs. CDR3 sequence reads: CATASTATYEQYF. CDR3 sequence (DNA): TGTGCCACCGCGTCGACAGCCACCTACGAGCAGTACTTC.